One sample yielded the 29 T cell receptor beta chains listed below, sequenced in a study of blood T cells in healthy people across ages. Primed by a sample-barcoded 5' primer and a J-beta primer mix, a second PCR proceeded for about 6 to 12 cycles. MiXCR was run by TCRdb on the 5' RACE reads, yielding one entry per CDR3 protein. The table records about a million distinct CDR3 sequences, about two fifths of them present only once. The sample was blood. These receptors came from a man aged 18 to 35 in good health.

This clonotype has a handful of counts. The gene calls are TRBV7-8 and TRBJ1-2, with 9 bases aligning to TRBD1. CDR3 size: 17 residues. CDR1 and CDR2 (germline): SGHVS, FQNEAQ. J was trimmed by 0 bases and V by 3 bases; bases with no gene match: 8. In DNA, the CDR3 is TGTGCCAGCAGCTTTACAGGGGGCAGGGGGGCTAACTATGGCTACACCTTC. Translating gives CASSFTGGRGANYGYTF.

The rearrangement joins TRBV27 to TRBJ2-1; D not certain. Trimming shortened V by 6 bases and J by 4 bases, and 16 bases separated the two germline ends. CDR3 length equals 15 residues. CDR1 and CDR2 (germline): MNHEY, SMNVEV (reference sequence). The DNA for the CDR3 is TGTGCCAGCAGCCCTGCAATAGGAACTTACAATGAGCAGTTCTTC. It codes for CASSPAIGTYNEQFF.

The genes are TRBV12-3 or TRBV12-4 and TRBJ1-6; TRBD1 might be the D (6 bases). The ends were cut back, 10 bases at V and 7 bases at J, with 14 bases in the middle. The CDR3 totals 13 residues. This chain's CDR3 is CAIAPGDNSPLHF. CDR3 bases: TGTGCCATAGCCCCAGGGGACAATTCACCCCTCCACTTT.

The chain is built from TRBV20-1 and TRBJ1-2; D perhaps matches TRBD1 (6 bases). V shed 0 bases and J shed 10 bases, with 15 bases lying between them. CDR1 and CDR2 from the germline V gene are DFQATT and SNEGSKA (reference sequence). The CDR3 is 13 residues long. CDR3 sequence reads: CSARDPGAPDYTF. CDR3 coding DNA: TGCAGTGCTAGAGATCCGGGGGCGCCTGACTACACCTTC.

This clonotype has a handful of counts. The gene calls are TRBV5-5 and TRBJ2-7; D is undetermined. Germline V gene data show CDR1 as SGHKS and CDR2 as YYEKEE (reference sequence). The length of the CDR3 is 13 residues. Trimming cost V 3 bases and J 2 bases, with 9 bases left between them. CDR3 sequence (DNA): TGTGCCAGCAGCTCGGCAATGACCTACGAGCAGTACTTC. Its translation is CASSSAMTYEQYF.

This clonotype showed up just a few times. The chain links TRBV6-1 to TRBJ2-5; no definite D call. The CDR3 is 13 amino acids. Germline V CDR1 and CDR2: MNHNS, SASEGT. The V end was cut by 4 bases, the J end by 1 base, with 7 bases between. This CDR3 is CASSVRVQETQYF. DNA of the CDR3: TGTGCCAGCAGTGTACGGGTCCAAGAGACCCAGTACTTC.

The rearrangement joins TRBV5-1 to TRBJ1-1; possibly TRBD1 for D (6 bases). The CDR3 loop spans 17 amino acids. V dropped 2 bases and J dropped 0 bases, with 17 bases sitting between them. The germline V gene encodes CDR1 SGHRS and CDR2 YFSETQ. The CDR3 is CASSFKRQETMNTEAFF. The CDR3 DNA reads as TGCGCCAGCAGCTTCAAACGACAGGAGACGATGAACACTGAAGCTTTCTTT. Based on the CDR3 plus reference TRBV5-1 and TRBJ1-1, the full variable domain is KAGVTQTPRYLIKTRGQQVTLSCSPISGHRSVSWYQQTPGQGLQFLFEYFSETQRNKGNFPGRFSGRQFSNSRSEMNVSTLELGDSALYLCASSFKRQETMNTEAFFGQGTRLTVV.

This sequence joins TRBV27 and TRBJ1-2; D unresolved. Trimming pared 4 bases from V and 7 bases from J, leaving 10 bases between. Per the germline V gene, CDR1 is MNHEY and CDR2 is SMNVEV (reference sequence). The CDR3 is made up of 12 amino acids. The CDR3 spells CASSSAGTGYTF. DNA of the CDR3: TGTGCCAGCAGTTCGGCGGGCACTGGCTACACCTTC.

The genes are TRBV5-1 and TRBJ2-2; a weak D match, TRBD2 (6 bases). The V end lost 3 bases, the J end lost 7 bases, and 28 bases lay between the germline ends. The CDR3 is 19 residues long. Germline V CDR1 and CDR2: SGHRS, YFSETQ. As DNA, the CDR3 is TGCGCCAGCAGCTCCGCGGCACTAGCAAGCTGGCTTTTCGTCGGGGAGCTGTTTTTT. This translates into CASSSAALASWLFVGELFF.

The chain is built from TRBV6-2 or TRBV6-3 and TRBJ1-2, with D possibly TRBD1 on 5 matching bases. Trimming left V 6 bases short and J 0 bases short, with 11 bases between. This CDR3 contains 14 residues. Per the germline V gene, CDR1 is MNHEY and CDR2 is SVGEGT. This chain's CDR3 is CASRETAPNYGYTF. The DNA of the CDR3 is TGTGCCAGCAGAGAGACAGCACCTAACTATGGCTACACCTTC.

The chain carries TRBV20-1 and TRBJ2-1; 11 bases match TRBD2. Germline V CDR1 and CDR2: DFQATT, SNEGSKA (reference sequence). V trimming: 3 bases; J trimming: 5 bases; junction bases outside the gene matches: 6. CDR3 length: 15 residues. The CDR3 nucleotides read TGCAGTGCTAGTCGGCCGACTAGCGGGGACAATGAGCAGTTCTTC. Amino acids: CSASRPTSGDNEQFF.

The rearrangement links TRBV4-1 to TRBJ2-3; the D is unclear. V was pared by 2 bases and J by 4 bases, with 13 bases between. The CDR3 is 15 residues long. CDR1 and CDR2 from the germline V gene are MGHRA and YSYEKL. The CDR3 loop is CASSQLRGGADTQYF. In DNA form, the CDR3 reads TGCGCCAGCAGCCAACTGAGAGGTGGGGCAGATACGCAGTATTTT.

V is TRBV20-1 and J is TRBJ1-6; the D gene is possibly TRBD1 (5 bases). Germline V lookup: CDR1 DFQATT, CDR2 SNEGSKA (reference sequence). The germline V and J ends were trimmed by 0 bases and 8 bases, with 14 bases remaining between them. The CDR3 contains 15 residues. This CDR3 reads CSARDERGADSPLHF. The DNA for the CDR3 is TGCAGTGCTAGAGATGAGAGAGGGGCGGATTCACCCCTCCACTTT.

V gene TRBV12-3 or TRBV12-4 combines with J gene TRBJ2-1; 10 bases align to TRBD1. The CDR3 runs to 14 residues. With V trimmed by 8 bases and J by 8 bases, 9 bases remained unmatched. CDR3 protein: CASGDRGPFDEQFF. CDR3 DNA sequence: TGTGCCAGCGGCGACAGGGGGCCGTTCGATGAGCAGTTCTTC.

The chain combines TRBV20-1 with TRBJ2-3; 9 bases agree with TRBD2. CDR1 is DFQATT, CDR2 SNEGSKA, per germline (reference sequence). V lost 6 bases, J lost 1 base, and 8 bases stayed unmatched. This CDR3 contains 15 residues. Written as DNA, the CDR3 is TGCAGTGCCCTGCGGGGGGGCACTGGCACAGATACGCAGTATTTT. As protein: CSALRGGTGTDTQYF.

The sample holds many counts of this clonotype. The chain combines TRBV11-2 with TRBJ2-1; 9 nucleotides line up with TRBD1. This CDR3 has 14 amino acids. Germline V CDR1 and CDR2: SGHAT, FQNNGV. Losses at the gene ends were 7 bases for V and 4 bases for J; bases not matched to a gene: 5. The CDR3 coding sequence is TGTGCCAGCACCTCGGACAGGGGTTACAATGAGCAGTTCTTC. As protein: CASTSDRGYNEQFF.

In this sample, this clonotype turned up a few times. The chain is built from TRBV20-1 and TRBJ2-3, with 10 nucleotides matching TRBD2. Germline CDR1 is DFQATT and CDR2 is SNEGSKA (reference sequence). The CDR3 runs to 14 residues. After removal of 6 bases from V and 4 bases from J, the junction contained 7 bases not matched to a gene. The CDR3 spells CSAYSGGRPDTQYF. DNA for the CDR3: TGCAGTGCCTATAGCGGGGGGCGTCCAGATACGCAGTATTTT.

The CDR3 here is CASSQEFPALYTF. The CDR3 DNA is TGCGCCAGCAGCCAAGAGTTTCCGGCCCTCTACACCTTC. This chain joins TRBV4-3 and TRBJ1-2; D unresolved. V was trimmed by 0 bases and J by 10 bases, leaving 12 bases between them. CDR1 LGHNA and CDR2 YSLEER come from the germline V gene. The CDR3 runs to 13 residues.

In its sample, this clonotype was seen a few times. The CDR3 region has the DNA TGTGCCAGCTCACCACGGGGGAGTATCACTGAAGCTTTCTTT. Translating it yields CASSPRGSITEAFF. The J gene is TRBJ1-1, the V gene TRBV18; a possible D gene is TRBD1 (5 bases). The V end was cut by 1 base, the J end by 4 bases, with 10 bases between. The CDR3 runs 14 residues. Germline V CDR1 and CDR2: KGHSH, LQKENI.

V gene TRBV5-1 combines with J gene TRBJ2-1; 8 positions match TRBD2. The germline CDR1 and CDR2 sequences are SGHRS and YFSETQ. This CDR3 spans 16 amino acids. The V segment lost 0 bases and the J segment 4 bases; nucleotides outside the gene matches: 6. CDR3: CASSLEGGGPYNEQFF. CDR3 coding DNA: TGCGCCAGCAGCTTGGAAGGCGGGGGGCCATACAATGAGCAGTTCTTC.

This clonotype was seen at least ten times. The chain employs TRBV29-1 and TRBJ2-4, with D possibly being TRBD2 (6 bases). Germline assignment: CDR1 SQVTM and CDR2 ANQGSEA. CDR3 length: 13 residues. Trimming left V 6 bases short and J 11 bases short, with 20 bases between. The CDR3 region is CSVSPTEGRFQYF. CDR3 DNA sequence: TGCAGCGTATCCCCTACGGAGGGAAGGTTTCAGTACTTC.

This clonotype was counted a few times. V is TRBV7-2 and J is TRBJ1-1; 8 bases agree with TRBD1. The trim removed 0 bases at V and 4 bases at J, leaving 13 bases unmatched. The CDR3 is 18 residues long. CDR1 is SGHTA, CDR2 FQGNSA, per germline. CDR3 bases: TGTGCCAGCAGCTTAGCTAGGAGACAGGGGCGGGGAAGCACTGAAGCTTTCTTT. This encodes CASSLARRQGRGSTEAFF. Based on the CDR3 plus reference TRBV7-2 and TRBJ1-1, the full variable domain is GAGVSQSPSNKVTEKGKDVELRCDPISGHTALYWYRQSLGQGLEFLIYFQGNSAPDKSGLPSDRFSAERTGGSVSTLTIQRTQQEDSAVYLCASSLARRQGRGSTEAFFGQGTRLTVV.

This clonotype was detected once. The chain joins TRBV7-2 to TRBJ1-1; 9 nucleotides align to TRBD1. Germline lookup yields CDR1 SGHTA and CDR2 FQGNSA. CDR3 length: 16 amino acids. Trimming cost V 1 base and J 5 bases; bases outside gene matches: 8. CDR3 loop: CASSLGDRVRSTEAFF. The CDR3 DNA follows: TGTGCCAGCAGCTTAGGGGACAGGGTAAGGAGTACTGAAGCTTTCTTT.

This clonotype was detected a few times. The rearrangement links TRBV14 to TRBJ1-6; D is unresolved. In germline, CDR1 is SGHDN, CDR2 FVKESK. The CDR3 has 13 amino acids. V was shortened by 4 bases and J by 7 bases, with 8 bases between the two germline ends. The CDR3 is CASSLRVNSPLHF. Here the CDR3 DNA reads TGTGCCAGCAGCCTAAGGGTGAATTCACCCCTCCACTTT.

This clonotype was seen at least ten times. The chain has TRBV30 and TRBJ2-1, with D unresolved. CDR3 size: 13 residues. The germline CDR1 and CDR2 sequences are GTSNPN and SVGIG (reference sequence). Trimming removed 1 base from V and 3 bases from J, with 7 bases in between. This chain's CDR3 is CAWSGAVYNEQFF. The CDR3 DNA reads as TGTGCCTGGAGTGGGGCCGTCTACAATGAGCAGTTCTTC.

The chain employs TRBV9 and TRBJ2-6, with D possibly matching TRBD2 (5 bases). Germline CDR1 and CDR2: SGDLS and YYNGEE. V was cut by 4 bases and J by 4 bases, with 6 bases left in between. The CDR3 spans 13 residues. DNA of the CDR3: TGTGCCAGCAGCCGCGGGGGGGCCAACGTCCTGACTTTC. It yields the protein CASSRGGANVLTF.

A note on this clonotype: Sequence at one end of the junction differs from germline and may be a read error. CDR3 region: CASSYPGTKYEQNF. The CDR3 nucleotides read TGTGCCAGCAGTTACCCCGGGACAAAATACGAGCAGAACTTC. The chain combines TRBV6-2 or TRBV6-3 with TRBJ2-7; a possible D gene is TRBD1 (6 bases). Germline-derived CDR1 and CDR2 are MNHEY and SVGEGT. The CDR3 has 14 residues.

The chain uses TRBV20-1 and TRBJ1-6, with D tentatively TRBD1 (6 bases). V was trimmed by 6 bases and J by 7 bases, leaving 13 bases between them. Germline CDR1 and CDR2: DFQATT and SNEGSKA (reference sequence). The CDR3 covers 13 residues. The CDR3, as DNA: TGCAGTGCGCTGAGGACAGTAAATTCACCCCTCCACTTT. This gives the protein CSALRTVNSPLHF.

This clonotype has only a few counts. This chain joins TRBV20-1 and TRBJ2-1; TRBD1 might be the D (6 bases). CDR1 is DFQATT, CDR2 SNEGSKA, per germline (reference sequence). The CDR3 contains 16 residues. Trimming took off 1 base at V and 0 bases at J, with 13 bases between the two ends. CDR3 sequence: CSARGGGGSSYNEQFF. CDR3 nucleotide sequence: TGCAGTGCTAGAGGTGGGGGCGGTAGCTCCTACAATGAGCAGTTCTTC.